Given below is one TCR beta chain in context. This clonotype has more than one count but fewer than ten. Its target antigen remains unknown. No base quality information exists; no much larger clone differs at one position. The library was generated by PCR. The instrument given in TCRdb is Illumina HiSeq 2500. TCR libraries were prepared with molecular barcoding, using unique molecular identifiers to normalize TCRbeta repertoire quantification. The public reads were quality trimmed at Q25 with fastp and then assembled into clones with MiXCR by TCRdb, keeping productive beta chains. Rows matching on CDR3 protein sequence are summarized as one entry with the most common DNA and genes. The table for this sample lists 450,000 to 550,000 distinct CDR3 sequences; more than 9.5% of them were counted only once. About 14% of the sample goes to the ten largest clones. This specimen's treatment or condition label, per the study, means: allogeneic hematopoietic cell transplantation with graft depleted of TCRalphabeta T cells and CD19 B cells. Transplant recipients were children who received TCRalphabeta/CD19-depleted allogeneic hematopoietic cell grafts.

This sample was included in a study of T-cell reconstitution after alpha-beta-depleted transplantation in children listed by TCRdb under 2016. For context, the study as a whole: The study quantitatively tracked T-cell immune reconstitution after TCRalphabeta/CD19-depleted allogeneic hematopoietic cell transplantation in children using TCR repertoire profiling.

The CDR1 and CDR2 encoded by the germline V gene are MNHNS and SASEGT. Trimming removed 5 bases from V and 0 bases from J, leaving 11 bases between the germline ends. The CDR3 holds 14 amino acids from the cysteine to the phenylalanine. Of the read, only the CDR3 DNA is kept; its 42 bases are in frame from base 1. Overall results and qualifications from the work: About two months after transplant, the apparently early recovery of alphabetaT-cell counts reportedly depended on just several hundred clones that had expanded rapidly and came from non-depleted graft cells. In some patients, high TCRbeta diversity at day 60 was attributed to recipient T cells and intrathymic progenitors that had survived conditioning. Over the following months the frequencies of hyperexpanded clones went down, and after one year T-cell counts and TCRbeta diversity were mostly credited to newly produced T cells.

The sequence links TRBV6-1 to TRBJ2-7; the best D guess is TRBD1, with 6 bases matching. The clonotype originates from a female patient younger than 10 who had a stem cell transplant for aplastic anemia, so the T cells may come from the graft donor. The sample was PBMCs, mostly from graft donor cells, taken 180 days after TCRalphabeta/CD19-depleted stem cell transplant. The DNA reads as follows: TGTGCCAGCAGTCTAGACAGGAACTCCTACGAGCAGTACTTC. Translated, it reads CASSLDRNSYEQYF.